Given below is one T cell receptor (beta chain) in context. Through a sample-barcoded 5' primer and a J-beta primer mix, a second PCR was run for roughly 6 to 11 cycles. Using its own MiXCR run on the 5' RACE reads, TCRdb lists one record per CDR3 protein. The repertoire holds about 1.4 million distinct CDR3 sequences, with approximately 60% as singletons. The ends were cut back, 6 bases at V and 5 bases at J, with 16 bases in the middle. CDR1 is MNHEY and CDR2 is SMNVEV in the germline V gene (reference sequence). This CDR3 spans 14 amino acids. This entry comes from a study of blood T cells in healthy people across ages.

The J gene is TRBJ1-2, the V gene TRBV27; no clear D gene. What was sequenced was blood. This clonotype was sampled from a man between 18 and 35 years old in good health. The CDR3 protein is CASRPGPLPYGYTF. CDR3 nucleotides: TGTGCCAGCAGACCGGGCCCCCTGCCTTATGGCTACACCTTC.